This entry describes one T cell receptor beta chain. Antigen specificity is unknown. This record comes from a study of long-term antiretroviral therapy in people with HIV. Findings and limits, study-wide: HIV repertoires spanned tighter CDR3 length ranges than controls did.

This was the immunoSEQ v3.0 assay at survey level. The sequencing target was roughly 35,000-50,000 T-cell genomes per sample. Measured with immunoSEQ multiplex PCR; TCRdb has only the in-frame clones, and not every one. The sample lists under 30,000 clones, about 88% seen once, with approximately 3.8% in the top ten. Trimming shortened V by 7 bases and J by 7 bases, and 14 bases separated the two germline ends. The germline gives CDR1 SNHLY, CDR2 FYNNEI. The CDR3 is 12 amino acids. This chain uses TRBV2 with TRBJ2-7; D ambiguous. The origin of this receptor is a woman aged 30 to 39 with HIV. This specimen consisted of unsorted PBMCs, obtained 1.9 years after starting antiretroviral therapy. The CDR3 sequence: CASTEQVWEQYF. CDR3 DNA sequence: TGTGCCAGCACTGAGCAGGTCTGGGAGCAGTACTTC.